The 30 T cell receptor beta chains reported below all come from one sample, sequenced in a study of Ad26.COV2.S vaccination and SARS-CoV-2 variants. Clones were read by immunoSEQ multiplex PCR, and TCRdb kept only the in-frame ones, dropping some. The top ten clones hold around 13% of a sample with roughly 500,000 clones, roughly nine tenths of them seen once. The treatment: 19 received Ad26.COV2.S at low or high dose, single or two shots; 5 received placebo; per-sample allocation not given. Sampling happened 63 days after the first vaccine or placebo injection. Source: peripheral blood, taken in a trial of Ad26.COV2.S vaccine versus placebo. These receptors were taken from a person aged 18 to 65 who received the Ad26.COV2.S COVID-19 vaccine or a placebo.

The J gene is TRBJ2-2, the V gene TRBV27; D call uncertain. Deletions cut 5 bases from V and 0 bases from J, with 4 bases between. This CDR3 region has 13 residues. The V gene's germline CDR1 is MNHEY and CDR2 SMNVEV (reference sequence). The CDR3, as DNA: TGTGCCAGCAGTCCGGCGAACACCGGGGAGCTGTTTTTT. The encoded protein is CASSPANTGELFF.

The gene calls are TRBV27 and TRBJ2-7; 9 bases line up with TRBD1. Trimming removed 6 bases from V and 1 base from J; junction bases left unmatched: 4. From germline, CDR1 is MNHEY and CDR2 SMNVEV (reference sequence). CDR3 length: 14 amino acids. The CDR3 coding sequence is TGTGCCAGCAGGAGACAGGGGGGGTCCTACGAGCAGTACTTC. The encoded protein is CASRRQGGSYEQYF.

This sequence joins TRBV28 and TRBJ1-1, with D unresolved. The CDR3 totals 14 residues. Trimming took off 5 bases at V and 5 bases at J, with 15 bases between the two ends. Germline V gene data show CDR1 as MDHEN and CDR2 as SYDVKM. CDR3 coding DNA: TGTGCCAGCAGTCTAGGGTTGGTGGAGACTGAAGCTTTCTTT. Its translation is CASSLGLVETEAFF.

The V gene is TRBV30, the J gene TRBJ1-6; weak D call: TRBD1 (6 bases). Trimming removed 4 bases at V and 8 bases at J, with 18 bases between. The length of the CDR3 is 15 residues. Germline V gene data show CDR1 as GTSNPN and CDR2 as SVGIG (reference sequence). The CDR3 DNA sequence: TGTGCCTGGAAGGGTCCTAGGGGGGACTATTCACCCCTCCACTTT. Protein: CAWKGPRGDYSPLHF.

J is TRBJ1-5 and V is TRBV19; tentatively, D is TRBD1 (5 bases). The CDR3 has 20 residues. Germline V gives CDR1 LNHDA, CDR2 SQIVND (reference sequence). V was cut by 3 bases and J by 3 bases, with 27 bases left in between. The CDR3 DNA sequence: TGTGCCAGTAGTATCGTCTTACACATACGTGCGGGGGTAGACAATCAGCCCCAGCATTTT. Translation gives CASSIVLHIRAGVDNQPQHF.

This chain connects TRBV19 to TRBJ2-1, with 8 nucleotides matching TRBD2. CDR1 LNHDA and CDR2 SQIVND come from the germline V gene (reference sequence). The V gene end was trimmed by 7 bases and the J gene end by 0 bases; junction bases not matched to a gene: 8. This CDR3 has 16 amino acids. CDR3 DNA: TGTGCCAGTAAACTAGCGGATATGAGCTCCTACAATGAGCAGTTCTTC. This sequence encodes CASKLADMSSYNEQFF.

This clone was observed a handful of times. The chain combines TRBV3-1 (or the pseudogene TRBV3-2) with TRBJ2-7; no definite D call. The CDR3 runs to 15 residues. Germline CDR1 is LGHDT and CDR2 is YNNKEL (reference sequence). Trimming took 6 bases from V and 0 from J, leaving 15 bases between them. The chain's CDR3 is CASRPSLGASYEQYF. The CDR3 DNA reads as TGTGCCAGCAGACCCTCCCTAGGCGCCTCCTACGAGCAGTACTTC.

The chain has TRBV5-1 and TRBJ2-1; D gene ambiguous. V shed 0 bases and J shed 10 bases, with 8 bases lying between them. Germline V gives CDR1 SGHRS, CDR2 YFSETQ. CDR3 length equals 12 residues. As DNA, the CDR3 is TGCGCCAGCAGCTTGGGTATCTACGAGCAGTTCTTC. Its protein is CASSLGIYEQFF.

The V call is TRBV19, the J call TRBJ1-2; D gene uncertain. The CDR3 sequence is 13 residues long. V lost 3 bases to trimming and J lost 4 bases, with 9 bases between them. The germline V gene has CDR1 LNHDA and CDR2 SQIVND (reference sequence). CDR3 coding DNA: TGTGCCAGTAGTATTTTTGAGGGCTATGGCTACACCTTC. Translated: CASSIFEGYGYTF.

The chain has TRBV28 and TRBJ2-5, with D unresolved. Germline CDR1 and CDR2: MDHEN and SYDVKM. This CDR3 comprises 13 residues. Trimming pared 8 bases from V and 7 bases from J, leaving 17 bases between. CDR3 nucleotides: TGTGCCAGCTCAACTGGCGCCTCCGGGACCCAGTACTTC. It is translated as CASSTGASGTQYF.

This rearrangement joins TRBV5-6 to TRBJ2-7, with unresolved D. The V and J ends lost 0 bases and 9 bases respectively, with 10 bases between them. The CDR3 runs to 12 residues. Germline V gives CDR1 SGHDT, CDR2 YYEEEE. The DNA for the CDR3 is TGTGCCAGCAGCTTGGGACCCCTGGGGCAGTACTTC. This gives the protein CASSLGPLGQYF.

The chain has TRBV28 and TRBJ2-4; D possibly corresponds to TRBD2 (5 bases). Germline CDR1 MDHEN, CDR2 SYDVKM. Trimming stripped 6 bases from V and 1 base from J, with 16 bases between. The CDR3 runs to 16 residues. CDR3 coding DNA: TGTGCCAGCAGGGCCCACGGAGGAGTTGCCAAAAACATTCAGTACTTC. This codes for CASRAHGGVAKNIQYF.

J is TRBJ1-2 and V is TRBV6-5; D may be TRBD1 (5 bases). The CDR3 runs 15 residues. Trimming removed 9 bases from V and 8 bases from J, with 25 bases in between. CDR1 MNHEY and CDR2 SVGAGI come from the germline V gene. In nucleotides, the CDR3 is TGTGCCAGTTCCCCTTCGGACACCTGGGAGTTCGGCTACACCTTC. Its protein is CASSPSDTWEFGYTF.

This chain links TRBV27 with TRBJ1-2; D is uncertain. Germline V gives CDR1 MNHEY, CDR2 SMNVEV (reference sequence). V was clipped by 3 bases and J by 7 bases, with 15 bases between them. There are 14 residues in the CDR3. This CDR3 is CASSFSPTAGGYTF. CDR3 coding DNA: TGTGCCAGCAGTTTTTCTCCGACGGCCGGTGGCTACACCTTC.

The J gene is TRBJ2-7, the V gene TRBV7-2, with TRBD1 matching 9 bases. The ends lost 5 bases at V and 4 bases at J; junction bases unmatched: 12. Germline CDR1 is SGHTA and CDR2 is FQGNSA. The CDR3 sequence is 16 residues long. CDR3: CASSTSGQGMGYEQYF. CDR3 nucleotides: TGTGCCAGCAGCACCTCAGGACAGGGGATGGGGTACGAGCAGTACTTC.

The chain is built from TRBV12-5 and TRBJ2-2; D gene uncertain. The CDR3 runs 13 residues. Germline V CDR1 and CDR2: LGHNT, FRNRAP. Trimming removed 2 bases at V and 1 base at J, with 2 bases between. CDR3 bases: TGTGCTAGTGGTTTGTGGAACACCGGGGAGCTGTTTTTT. It yields the protein CASGLWNTGELFF.

The chain uses TRBV9 and TRBJ1-2; D is unresolved. The CDR3 totals 15 residues. From germline, CDR1 is SGDLS and CDR2 YYNGEE. V lost 0 bases and J lost 4, with 13 bases in between. The CDR3 loop is CASSVAGGDGYGYTF. CDR3 DNA: TGTGCCAGCAGCGTAGCGGGTGGGGATGGCTATGGCTACACCTTC.

The chain carries TRBV5-4 and TRBJ1-1; 8 positions match TRBD1. Germline CDR1 SGHNT, CDR2 YYREEE (reference sequence). V was clipped by 0 bases and J by 4 bases; unmatched bases: 2. CDR3 length equals 14 residues. The CDR3 DNA follows: TGTGCCAGCAGCTTGGTAGGACAGGGCACTGAAGCTTTCTTT. Residues: CASSLVGQGTEAFF. The entire variable domain, with the rest obtained from reference TRBV5-4 and TRBJ1-1, is as follows: ETGVTQSPTHLIKTRGQQVTLRCSSQSGHNTVSWYQQALGQGPQFIFQYYREEENGRGNFPPRFSGLQFPNYSSELNVNALELDDSALYLCASSLVGQGTEAFFGQGTRLTVV.

The rearrangement links TRBV5-1 to TRBJ2-5, with D perhaps TRBD1 (6 bases). Between the trimmed V and J ends, which lost 3 bases and 1 base, there was a span of 16 bases. The CDR3 runs to 16 residues. Germline V gene data show CDR1 as SGHRS and CDR2 as YFSETQ. CDR3 sequence (DNA): TGCGCCAGCAGCTGGGGAAATATCAGGGGCCAAGAGACCCAGTACTTC. It translates to CASSWGNIRGQETQYF.

CDR3 residues: CAWSVRGTAFYEQYF. CDR3 DNA sequence: TGTGCCTGGAGTGTACGCGGGACAGCTTTTTACGAGCAGTACTTC. This chain uses TRBV30 with TRBJ2-7; tentative D call: TRBD1 (7 bases). There are 15 residues in the CDR3. The germline V and J ends were trimmed by 0 bases and 4 bases, with 16 bases remaining between them. CDR1 is GTSNPN, CDR2 SVGIG, per germline (reference sequence). Full variable domain (missing parts from reference TRBV30 and TRBJ2-7): SQTIHQWPATLVQPVGSPLSLECTVEGTSNPNLYWYRQAAGRGLQLLFYSVGIGQISSEVPQNLSASRPQDRQFILSSKKLLLSDSGFYLCAWSVRGTAFYEQYFGPGTRLTVT.

The J gene is TRBJ2-7, the V gene TRBV12-3 or TRBV12-4; a possible D gene is TRBD2 (5 bases). The CDR3 is 12 amino acids. The ends were cut back, 1 base at V and 5 bases at J, with 6 bases in the middle. CDR3 loop: CASSLGEHEQYF. Written as DNA, the CDR3 is TGTGCCAGCAGTTTAGGGGAGCACGAGCAGTACTTC.

This chain links TRBV3-1 (or the pseudogene TRBV3-2) with TRBJ2-7, with D tentatively TRBD1 (5 bases). The V and J ends lost 3 bases and 0 bases respectively, with 18 bases between them. The CDR3 has 17 residues. Per the germline V gene, CDR1 is LGHDT and CDR2 is YNNKEL (reference sequence). CDR3 bases: TGTGCCAGCAGCCAGACAATAGGGGCCCGAATCTCCTACGAGCAGTACTTC. This gives the protein CASSQTIGARISYEQYF.

The chain links TRBV28 to TRBJ1-1; TRBD1 might be the D (5 bases). The CDR3 consists of 13 residues. Looked up from germline, CDR1 is MDHEN and CDR2 is SYDVKM. Deletions cut 7 bases from V and 1 base from J, with 10 bases between. In nucleotides, the CDR3 is TGTGCCAGCAAACTGGACACGAACACTGAAGCTTTCTTT. Translation gives CASKLDTNTEAFF.

The chain recombines TRBV12-3 or TRBV12-4 with TRBJ2-3, with a possible D match to TRBD1 (6 bases). Trimming shortened V by 5 bases and J by 8 bases, and 11 bases separated the two germline ends. This CDR3 is 12 amino acids long. CDR3 bases: TGTGCCAGCAGTCACAGGGAAGGTACGCAGTATTTT. Translation: CASSHREGTQYF.

The chain employs TRBV5-1 and TRBJ2-7; TRBD2 agrees at 7 bases. This CDR3 spans 13 amino acids. V shed 5 bases, J shed 4 bases, and the junction held 6 bases outside the gene matches. Per the germline V gene, CDR1 is SGHRS and CDR2 is YFSETQ. CDR3 coding DNA: TGCGCCAGCAGGCGGGGGACTTCATACGAGCAGTACTTC. Its protein is CASRRGTSYEQYF.

This clone has a handful of counts. V is TRBV7-8 and J is TRBJ2-5, with TRBD2 matching 11 bases. J gave up 4 bases and V 5 bases, and 15 bases lay outside the gene matches. Per germline, CDR1 SGHVS and CDR2 FQNEAQ. The CDR3 is 18 residues long. The CDR3 here is CASSPRGLAGGGGETQYF. CDR3 in DNA: TGTGCCAGCAGCCCCAGGGGGCTAGCGGGAGGTGGGGGAGAGACCCAGTACTTC.

The rearrangement links TRBV6-5 to TRBJ2-7, with 15 bases fitting TRBD2. After removal of 2 bases from V and 2 bases from J, the junction contained 1 base not matched to a gene. The CDR3 totals 16 residues. Germline CDR1 is MNHEY and CDR2 is SVGAGI. The CDR3 DNA reads TGTGCCAGCAGTTACAGGACTAGCGGGAGGGCCTACGAGCAGTACTTC. Protein sequence: CASSYRTSGRAYEQYF.

This clone occurred a few times. V and J are TRBV7-8 and TRBJ1-2; TRBD1 might be the D (6 bases). Germline loops: CDR1 SGHVS, CDR2 FQNEAQ. This CDR3 is built from 15 residues. V dropped 5 bases and J dropped 2 bases, with 15 bases sitting between them. Here the CDR3 DNA reads TGTGCCAGCAGCGTTGACGGGGGGCTAAACTATGGCTACACCTTC. Translating it yields CASSVDGGLNYGYTF.

The genes are TRBV15 and TRBJ1-6, with D maybe TRBD1 (5 bases). The CDR3 is made up of 14 amino acids. Trimming cost V 3 bases and J 10 bases, with 13 bases left between them. Germline V gives CDR1 LNHNV, CDR2 YYDKDF (reference sequence). CDR3: CATSSKRGGSPLHF. The CDR3 DNA reads TGTGCCACCAGCAGTAAACGGGGGGGATCACCCCTCCACTTT.

This chain uses TRBV5-1 with TRBJ1-2, with TRBD1 identical over 10 bases. CDR3 size: 15 residues. The V and J ends lost 4 bases and 1 base, in that order; junction bases with no gene match: 4. Per germline, CDR1 SGHRS and CDR2 YFSETQ. The CDR3 sequence is CASSPRTGGNYGYTF. In DNA, the CDR3 is TGCGCCAGCAGCCCACGGACAGGGGGTAACTATGGCTACACCTTC.